A selection of T cell receptor beta chains follows, all from one sample in a study of shared clonotypes between healthy human individuals. Profiling relied on immunoSEQ multiplex PCR, and the TCRdb table lists in-frame clones only, not all of them. The top ten clones hold 0.85% to 1.2% of a sample with more than 2 million clones, approximately 94% of them seen once. Sequenced: naive CD8+ T cells sorted from blood. The receptors here all came from a man younger than 35 in good health. Each CDR3 is given with its conserved first and last residue. A D gene is named only where the DNA matches it firmly. A clone size is listed for some rows: how often the clone was seen (once, few, many), or a class if it is expanded.

d_call j_call clone_size v_call cdr3_aa cdr3_nt
- TRBJ2-5 - TRBV4-2 CASSQAGRETQYF TGTGCCAGCAGCCAAGCGGGCAGAGAGACCCAGTACTTC
TRBD2 TRBJ2-3 once TRBV7-6 CASSLASSGRASDTQYF TGTGCCAGCAGCTTAGCTTCCAGCGGGAGGGCCTCAGATACGCAGTATTTT
- TRBJ1-1 - TRBV28 CASSLHEGRTEAFF TGTGCCAGCAGTTTACACGAGGGCAGGACTGAAGCTTTCTTT
TRBD1 TRBJ2-7 - TRBV7-9 CASSHDRVEQYF TGTGCCAGCAGCCACGACAGGGTCGAGCAGTACTTC
- TRBJ1-2 - TRBV2 CASSSDRAPYGYTF TGTGCCAGCAGCTCAGACCGGGCCCCCTATGGCTACACCTTC
- TRBJ2-7 - TRBV9 CASSPDGPEQYF TGTGCCAGCAGCCCTGATGGGCCCGAGCAGTACTTC
TRBD2 TRBJ2-1 - TRBV6-5 CASTSLAGYYNEQFF TGTGCCAGCACTTCGCTAGCGGGGTACTACAATGAGCAGTTCTTC
- TRBJ1-5 - TRBV6-7 CASRGPINQPQHF TGTGCCAGCAGAGGACCGATCAATCAGCCCCAGCATTTT
TRBD1 TRBJ2-3 - TRBV9 CASSVDTGGGTDTQYF TGTGCCAGCAGCGTAGATACAGGGGGAGGCACAGATACGCAGTATTTT
TRBD2 TRBJ2-2 - TRBV4-3 CASSQLAATGELFF TGCGCCAGCAGCCAACTAGCGGCTACCGGGGAGCTGTTTTTT
TRBD1 TRBJ2-1 - TRBV6-1 CASSEGGQGTRPYNEQFF TGTGCCAGCAGTGAAGGGGGACAGGGGACGCGACCCTACAATGAGCAGTTCTTC
- TRBJ2-3 - TRBV19 CASSIADTQYF TGTGCCAGTAGTATTGCGGATACGCAGTATTTT
TRBD2 TRBJ2-1 - TRBV27 CASSSLAGGLNEQFF TGTGCCAGCAGCTCCTTAGCGGGGGGGCTCAATGAGCAGTTCTTC
- TRBJ1-1 - TRBV7-9 CASSSRQVLNTEAFF TGTGCCAGCAGCTCGAGACAGGTCCTGAACACTGAAGCTTTCTTT
TRBD1 TRBJ2-5 - TRBV4-3 CASSQSDRGHETQYF TGCGCCAGCAGCCAGTCGGACAGGGGGCATGAGACCCAGTACTTC
- TRBJ2-1 - TRBV19 CASNQRYNEQFF TGTGCCAGTAACCAGAGGTACAATGAGCAGTTCTTC
- TRBJ2-7 - TRBV4-1 CASSQDSTGKAYEQYF TGCGCCAGCAGCCAAGATTCAACAGGGAAAGCCTACGAGCAGTACTTC
TRBD2 TRBJ2-7 - TRBV9 CASSVAGLADTYEQYF TGTGCCAGCAGCGTAGCTGGACTAGCGGATACCTACGAGCAGTACTTC
- TRBJ2-7 - TRBV7-2 CASSLPGQTYEQYF TGTGCCAGCAGCTTACCAGGGCAAACCTACGAGCAGTACTTC
- TRBJ2-5 - TRBV28 CASSQISWETQYF TGTGCCAGCAGTCAAATTAGTTGGGAGACCCAGTACTTC
- TRBJ1-6 - TRBV5-6 CASSVSGSSYNSPLHF TGTGCCAGCAGCGTGTCAGGGAGCTCCTATAATTCACCCCTCCACTTT
- TRBJ2-5 - TRBV15 CATSRDLWGNRVLPTQYF TGTGCCACCAGCAGAGATCTGTGGGGGAATAGGGTCCTTCCGACCCAGTACTTC
- TRBJ2-3 - TRBV6-1 CASSELVGGFTDTQYF TGTGCCAGCAGTGAACTGGTGGGCGGGTTCACAGATACGCAGTATTTT
- TRBJ2-7 - TRBV11-2 CASSYELSYEQYF TGTGCCAGCAGCTATGAGCTCTCCTACGAGCAGTACTTC
TRBD2 TRBJ2-1 - TRBV7-2 CASRPSGRTDNEQFF TGTGCCAGCAGGCCTAGCGGGAGGACAGACAATGAGCAGTTCTTC
- TRBJ1-3 - TRBV7-9 CASSRPQGNTIYF TGTGCCAGCAGCCGCCCGCAGGGAAACACCATATATTTT
- TRBJ2-2 - TRBV27 CASSLSGPAPGELFF TGTGCCAGCAGTTTATCGGGCCCCGCCCCGGGGGAGCTGTTTTTT
- TRBJ2-7 - TRBV6-1 CASSWTPDYEQYF TGTGCCAGCAGTTGGACACCCGACTACGAGCAGTACTTC
- TRBJ2-1 once TRBV12-5 CASGYNEQFF TGTGCTAGTGGTTATAATGAGCAGTTCTTC
- TRBJ2-3 - TRBV6-5 CASSYGMGTDTQYF TGTGCCAGCAGTTATGGGATGGGCACAGATACGCAGTATTTT
- TRBJ2-3 - TRBV5-4 CASSLGWGPNTDTQYF TGTGCCAGCAGCTTGGGATGGGGGCCAAACACAGATACGCAGTATTTT
TRBD2 TRBJ2-7 - TRBV4-1 CASSQVSGRTYEQYF TGCGCCAGCAGCCAAGTTAGCGGGAGAACCTACGAGCAGTACTTC
TRBD2 TRBJ2-3 once TRBV4-3 CASSTGTSDTQYF TGCGCCAGCAGCACGGGGACTAGCGATACGCAGTATTTT
- TRBJ2-3 - TRBV5-6 CASSLSLGHDTQYF TGTGCCAGCAGCTTGTCCCTGGGGCATGATACGCAGTATTTT
- TRBJ2-7 - TRBV25-1 CASSTGDYEQYF TGTGCCAGCAGTACAGGAGACTACGAGCAGTACTTC
- TRBJ1-1 - TRBV15 CATSRDGEGWTEAFF TGTGCCACCAGCAGAGATGGAGAGGGGTGGACTGAAGCTTTCTTT
TRBD1 TRBJ2-7 once TRBV4-1 CASSQATGTYEQYF TGCGCCAGCAGCCAAGCGACAGGGACCTACGAGCAGTACTTC
- TRBJ1-5 - TRBV5-5 CASSQPTDSNQPQHF TGTGCCAGCAGCCAACCGACAGACAGCAATCAGCCCCAGCATTTT
- TRBJ1-2 - TRBV29-1 CSVAGPYGYTF TGCAGCGTTGCCGGGCCCTATGGCTACACCTTC
TRBD2 TRBJ2-7 - TRBV27 CASSSGLAGDLGYEQYF TGTGCCAGCAGTTCCGGACTAGCGGGAGACCTTGGGTACGAGCAGTACTTC
- TRBJ1-2 few TRBV5-6 CASSLGRQQANYGYTF TGTGCCAGCAGCTTGGGTAGGCAGCAAGCTAACTATGGCTACACCTTC
- TRBJ1-2 - TRBV9 CASSVGGGNYGYTF TGTGCCAGCAGCGTTGGGGGCGGGAACTATGGCTACACCTTC
- TRBJ2-3 - TRBV4-1 CASSQQVSTDTQYF TGCGCCAGCAGCCAACAGGTCAGCACAGATACGCAGTATTTT
- TRBJ2-3 - TRBV18 CASSPPDRYTDTQYF TGTGCCAGCTCACCCCCAGACAGGTACACAGATACGCAGTATTTT
- TRBJ1-1 - TRBV13 CASSLEGMNTEAFF TGTGCCAGCAGCTTGGAAGGGATGAACACTGAAGCTTTCTTT